The subject of this entry is one T cell receptor (beta chain). Its target is unknown. Other nucleotide sequences in the sample specify the same CDR3. CD45RO-negative CD8 cells positively selected for CCR7 made up the naive population, which excluded terminally differentiated effector memory CD45RA+ cells. The repertoire was sequenced with immunoSEQ multiplex PCR; TCRdb's copy has only in-frame clones and lacks some. This repertoire shows around 600,000 clones, approximately 95% found once; its top ten account for approximately 0.11%. The source of the sample is a study of shared clonotypes between healthy human individuals. Study-wide background: CD4 naive and memory got three plates each, CD8 naive two, CD8 memory one. Study-wide results and limits: Rarefaction gave evidence that sorted-subset sequencing remained incomplete despite large depth. On the whole, naive subsets had larger estimated richness than memory subsets had.

The CDR3 runs 16 residues. Germline CDR1 WNHNN, CDR2 SYGVQD (reference sequence). V was trimmed by 3 bases and J by 0 bases, leaving 15 bases between them. The chain links TRBV10-1 to TRBJ2-7; a weak D match, TRBD2 (6 bases). The sample was naive CD8+ T cells sorted from blood. The clonotype was recovered from a woman aged 25 to 39 in good health. In nucleotides, the CDR3 is TGCGCCAGCAGTGACTCTCCGGGACTGGACTCCTACGAGCAGTACTTC. It translates to CASSDSPGLDSYEQYF.